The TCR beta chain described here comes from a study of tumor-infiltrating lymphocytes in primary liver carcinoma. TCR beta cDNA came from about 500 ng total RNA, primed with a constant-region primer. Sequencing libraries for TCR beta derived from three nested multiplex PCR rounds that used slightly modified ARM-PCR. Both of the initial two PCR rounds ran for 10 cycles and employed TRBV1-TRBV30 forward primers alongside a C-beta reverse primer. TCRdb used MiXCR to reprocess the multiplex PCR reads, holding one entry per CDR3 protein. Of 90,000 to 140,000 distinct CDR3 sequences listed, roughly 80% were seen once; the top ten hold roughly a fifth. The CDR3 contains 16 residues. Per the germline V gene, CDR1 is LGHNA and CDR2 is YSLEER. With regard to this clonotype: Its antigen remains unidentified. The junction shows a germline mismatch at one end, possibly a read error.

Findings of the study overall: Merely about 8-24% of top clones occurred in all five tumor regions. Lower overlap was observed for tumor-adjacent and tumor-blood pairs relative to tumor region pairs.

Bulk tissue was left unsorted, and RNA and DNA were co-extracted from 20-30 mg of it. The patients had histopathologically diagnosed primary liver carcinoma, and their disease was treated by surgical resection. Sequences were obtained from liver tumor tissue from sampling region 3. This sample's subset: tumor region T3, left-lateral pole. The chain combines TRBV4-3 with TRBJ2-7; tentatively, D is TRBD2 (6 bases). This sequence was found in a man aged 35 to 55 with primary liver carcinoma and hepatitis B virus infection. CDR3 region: CVSSQDRASVRWQQYF. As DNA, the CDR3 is TGCGTCAGCAGCCAAGATCGGGCTAGCGTGAGATGGCAGCAGTACTTC.